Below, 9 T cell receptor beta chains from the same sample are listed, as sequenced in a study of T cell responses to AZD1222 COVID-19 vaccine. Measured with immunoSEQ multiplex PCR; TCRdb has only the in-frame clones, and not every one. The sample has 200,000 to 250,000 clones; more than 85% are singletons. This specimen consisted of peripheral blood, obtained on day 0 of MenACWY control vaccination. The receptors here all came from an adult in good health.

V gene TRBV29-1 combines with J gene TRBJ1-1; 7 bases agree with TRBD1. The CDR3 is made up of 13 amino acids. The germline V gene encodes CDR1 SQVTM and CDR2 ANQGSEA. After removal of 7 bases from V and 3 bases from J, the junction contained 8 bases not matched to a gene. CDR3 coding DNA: TGCAGCGAGACAGGGAAATCCGACACTGAAGCTTTCTTT. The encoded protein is CSETGKSDTEAFF. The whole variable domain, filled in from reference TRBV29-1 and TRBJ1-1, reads SAVISQKPSRDICQRGTSLTIQCQVDSQVTMMFWYRQQPGQSLTLIATANQGSEATYESGFVIDKFPISRPNLTFSTLTVSNMSPEDSSIYLCSETGKSDTEAFFGQGTRLTVV.

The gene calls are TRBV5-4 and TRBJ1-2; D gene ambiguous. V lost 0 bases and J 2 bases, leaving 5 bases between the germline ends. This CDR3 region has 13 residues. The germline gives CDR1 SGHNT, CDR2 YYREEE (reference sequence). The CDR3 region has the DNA TGTGCCAGCAGCTTGGGACACAACTATGGCTACACCTTC. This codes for CASSLGHNYGYTF.

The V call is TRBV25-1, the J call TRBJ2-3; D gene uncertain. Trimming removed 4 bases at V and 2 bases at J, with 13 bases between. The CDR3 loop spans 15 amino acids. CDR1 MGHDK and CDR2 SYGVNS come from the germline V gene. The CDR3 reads CASSGPLSITDTQYF. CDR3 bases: TGTGCCAGCAGTGGACCCCTAAGCATCACAGATACGCAGTATTTT.

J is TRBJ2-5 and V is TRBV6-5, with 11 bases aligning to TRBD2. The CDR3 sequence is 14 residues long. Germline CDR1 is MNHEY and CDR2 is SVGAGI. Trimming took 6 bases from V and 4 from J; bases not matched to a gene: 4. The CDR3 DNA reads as TGTGCCAGCAGGTGGGGGACTAGCGGAGAGACCCAGTACTTC. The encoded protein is CASRWGTSGETQYF.

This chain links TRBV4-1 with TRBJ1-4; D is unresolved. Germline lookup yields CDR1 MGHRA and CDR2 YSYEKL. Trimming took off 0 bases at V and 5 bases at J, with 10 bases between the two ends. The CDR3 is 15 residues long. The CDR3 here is CASSQDRAGNEKLFF. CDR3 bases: TGCGCCAGCAGCCAAGATCGGGCAGGAAATGAAAAACTGTTTTTT.

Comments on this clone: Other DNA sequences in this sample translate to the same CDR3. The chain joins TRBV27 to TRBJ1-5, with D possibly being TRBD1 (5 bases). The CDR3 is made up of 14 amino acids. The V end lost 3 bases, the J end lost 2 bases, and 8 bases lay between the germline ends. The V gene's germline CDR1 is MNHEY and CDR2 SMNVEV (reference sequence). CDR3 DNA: TGTGCCAGCAGTTTTTGGGGGGGCAATCAGCCCCAGCATTTT. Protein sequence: CASSFWGGNQPQHF.

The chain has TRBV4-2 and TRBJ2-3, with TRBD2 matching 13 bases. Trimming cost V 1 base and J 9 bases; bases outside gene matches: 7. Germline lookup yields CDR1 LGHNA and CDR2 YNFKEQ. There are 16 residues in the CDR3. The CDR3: CASSQGLAGGQITQYF. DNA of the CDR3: TGTGCCAGCAGCCAAGGACTAGCGGGGGGACAGATAACGCAGTATTTT.

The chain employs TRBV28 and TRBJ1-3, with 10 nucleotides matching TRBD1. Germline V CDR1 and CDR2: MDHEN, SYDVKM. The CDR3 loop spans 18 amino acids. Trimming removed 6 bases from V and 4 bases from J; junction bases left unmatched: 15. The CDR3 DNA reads TGTGCCAGCAGCTCCGGGACAGGGGTCCTCTCTAACGGAAACACCATATATTTT. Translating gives CASSSGTGVLSNGNTIYF.

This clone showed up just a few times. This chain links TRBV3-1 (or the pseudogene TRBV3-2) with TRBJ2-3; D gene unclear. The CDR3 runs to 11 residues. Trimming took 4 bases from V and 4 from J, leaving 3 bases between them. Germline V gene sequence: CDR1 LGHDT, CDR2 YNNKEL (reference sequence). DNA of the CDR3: TGTGCCAGCAGCCGGGCAGATACGCAGTATTTT. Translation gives CASSRADTQYF.